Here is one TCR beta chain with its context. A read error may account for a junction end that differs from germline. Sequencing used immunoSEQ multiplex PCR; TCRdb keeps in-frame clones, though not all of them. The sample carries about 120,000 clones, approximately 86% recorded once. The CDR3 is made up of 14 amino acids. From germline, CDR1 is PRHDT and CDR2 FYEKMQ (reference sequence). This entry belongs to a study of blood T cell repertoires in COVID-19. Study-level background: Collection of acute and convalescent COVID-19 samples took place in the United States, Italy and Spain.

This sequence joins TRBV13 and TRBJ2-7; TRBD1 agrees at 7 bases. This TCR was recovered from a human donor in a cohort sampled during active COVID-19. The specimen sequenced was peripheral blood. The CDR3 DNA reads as TGTGCCAGCAGCCTAGGACAGGCTTCCTACGAGCAGTACTTC. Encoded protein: CASSLGQASYEQYF. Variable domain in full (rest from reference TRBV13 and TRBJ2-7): AAGVIQSPRHLIKEKRETATLKCYPIPRHDTVYWYQQGPGQDPQFLISFYEKMQSDKGSIPDRFSAQQFSDYHSELNMSSLELGDSALYFCASSLGQASYEQYFGPGTRLTVT.